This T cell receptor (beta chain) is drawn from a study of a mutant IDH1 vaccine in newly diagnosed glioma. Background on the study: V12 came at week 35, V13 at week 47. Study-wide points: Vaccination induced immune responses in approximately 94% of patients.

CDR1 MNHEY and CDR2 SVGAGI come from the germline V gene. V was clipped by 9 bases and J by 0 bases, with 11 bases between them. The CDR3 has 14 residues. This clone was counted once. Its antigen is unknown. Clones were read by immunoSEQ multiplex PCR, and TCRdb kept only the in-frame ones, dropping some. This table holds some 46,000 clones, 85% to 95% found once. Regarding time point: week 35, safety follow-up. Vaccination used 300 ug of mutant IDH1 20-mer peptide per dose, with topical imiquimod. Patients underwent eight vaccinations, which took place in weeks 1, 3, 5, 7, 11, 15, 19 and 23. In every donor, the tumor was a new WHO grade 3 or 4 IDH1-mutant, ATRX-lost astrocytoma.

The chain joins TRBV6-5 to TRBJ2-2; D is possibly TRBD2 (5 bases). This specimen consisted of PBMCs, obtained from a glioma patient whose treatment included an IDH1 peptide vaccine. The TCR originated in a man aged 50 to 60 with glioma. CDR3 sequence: CASIGKANTGELFF. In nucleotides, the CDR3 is TGTGCCAGTATCGGGAAAGCGAACACCGGGGAGCTGTTTTTT.